The 22 T cell receptor beta chains below all came from one sample that was sequenced in a study of shared clonotypes between healthy human individuals. The data were produced by immunoSEQ multiplex PCR, yet TCRdb's version contains in-frame clones alone and is incomplete. The table lists 1.6 million or so clones, roughly 96% of them singletons, with 0.95% to 1.5% in the top ten. Material for sequencing was naive CD4+ T cells sorted from blood. The subset denotes: CD45RA+ positively selected. The receptors originated from a man in his thirties or forties in good health.

The CDR3 DNA sequence: TGTGCCAGCAGTGAAACGACAGGGTGGAAGCAGTATTTT. Its translation is CASSETTGWKQYF. This chain uses TRBV6-1 with TRBJ2-3; TRBD1 matches 7 bases. The J segment lost 11 bases and the V segment lost 2 bases, leaving 7 bases of the junction unmatched. From germline, CDR1 is MNHNS and CDR2 SASEGT. The CDR3 sequence is 13 residues long.

This clone has only a few counts. The CDR3 spells CASSEQGHGELFF. DNA of the CDR3: TGCGCCAGCAGCGAACAGGGCCACGGGGAGCTGTTTTTT. V usage is TRBV5-1 and J usage is TRBJ2-2; maybe TRBD1 (6 bases). The CDR3 runs to 13 residues. Per the germline V gene, CDR1 is SGHRS and CDR2 is YFSETQ. V was shortened by 4 bases and J by 7 bases, with 11 bases between the two germline ends.

The chain carries TRBV10-3 and TRBJ2-7; D unresolved. In germline, CDR1 is ENHRY, CDR2 SYGVKD. V lost 3 bases, J lost 2 bases, and 5 bases lay in between. This CDR3 region has 12 residues. The CDR3 region is CAISDDPYEQYF. The CDR3 coding sequence is TGTGCCATCAGTGACGACCCCTACGAGCAGTACTTC.

The V gene is TRBV29-1, the J gene TRBJ2-3; D perhaps matches TRBD1 (6 bases). This CDR3 has 14 amino acids. Deletions cut 6 bases from V and 2 bases from J, with 15 bases between. Germline lookup yields CDR1 SQVTM and CDR2 ANQGSEA. The CDR3 DNA follows: TGCAGCGTCGTCGGACAGCCAGACACAGATACGCAGTATTTT. Translation: CSVVGQPDTDTQYF.

The J gene is TRBJ2-7, the V gene TRBV5-1; 8 nucleotides line up with TRBD2. Trimming removed 3 bases from V and 7 bases from J; junction bases left unmatched: 6. This CDR3 is 13 amino acids long. From germline, CDR1 is SGHRS and CDR2 YFSETQ. The CDR3 DNA reads as TGCGCCAGCAGCTGGGGACTAGTAGGTGAGCAGTACTTC. It yields the protein CASSWGLVGEQYF.

The chain uses TRBV12-5 and TRBJ2-1; tentative D call: TRBD2 (5 bases). V shed 6 bases and J shed 5 bases, with 14 bases lying between them. The CDR3 runs to 14 residues. Germline CDR1 is LGHNT and CDR2 is FRNRAP. The CDR3: CASGLGLSNNEQFF. DNA of the CDR3: TGTGCTAGTGGCCTTGGACTCTCTAACAATGAGCAGTTCTTC.

The chain links TRBV20-1 to TRBJ2-1; 8 bases are shared with TRBD1. J lost 10 bases, V lost 4 bases, and 3 bases had no gene match. The CDR3 runs to 11 residues. Germline V lookup: CDR1 DFQATT, CDR2 SNEGSKA (reference sequence). CDR3 protein: CSATWDREQFF. In DNA, the CDR3 is TGCAGTGCTACCTGGGACAGGGAGCAGTTCTTC.

CDR3: CASSPGQGYEKLFF. CDR3 nucleotide sequence: TGTGCCAGCAGCCCGGGACAGGGTTATGAAAAACTGTTTTTT. V usage is TRBV28 and J usage is TRBJ1-4, with 9 bases fitting TRBD1. Trimming cost V 6 bases and J 6 bases; bases outside gene matches: 5. The CDR3 has 14 amino acids. Germline V lookup: CDR1 MDHEN, CDR2 SYDVKM.

The chain couples TRBV28 to TRBJ2-1; D ambiguous. The germline V gene encodes CDR1 MDHEN and CDR2 SYDVKM. Trimming took off 4 bases at V and 0 bases at J, with 16 bases between the two ends. The CDR3 contains 17 residues. The CDR3 here is CASSSPWQGDSYNEQFF. The DNA of the CDR3 is TGTGCCAGCAGTTCCCCATGGCAAGGAGACTCCTACAATGAGCAGTTCTTC.

This chain connects TRBV9 to TRBJ2-5, with 9 bases fitting TRBD2. Trimming took 5 bases from V and 5 from J; bases not matched to a gene: 7. The CDR3 sequence is 14 residues long. Germline V gives CDR1 SGDLS, CDR2 YYNGEE. The CDR3 is CASSLSGSEETQYF. In nucleotides, the CDR3 is TGTGCCAGCAGTCTTAGCGGGAGCGAGGAGACCCAGTACTTC. The variable domain in full, completed from reference TRBV9 and TRBJ2-5, reads DSGVTQTPKHLITATGQRVTLRCSPRSGDLSVYWYQQSLDQGLQFLIQYYNGEERAKGNILERFSAQQFPDLHSELNLSSLELGDSALYFCASSLSGSEETQYFGPGTRLLVL.

The chain employs TRBV5-4 and TRBJ2-7; 8 bases map to TRBD2. J lost 2 bases, V lost 0 bases, and 1 base had no gene match. Germline V gene lookup returns CDR1 SGHNT and CDR2 YYREEE (reference sequence). The CDR3 totals 14 residues. The CDR3: CASSLAGLAYEQYF. CDR3 sequence (DNA): TGTGCCAGCAGCTTGGCGGGACTAGCCTACGAGCAGTACTTC. The full variable domain, its missing parts supplied by reference TRBV5-4 and TRBJ2-7, is ETGVTQSPTHLIKTRGQQVTLRCSSQSGHNTVSWYQQALGQGPQFIFQYYREEENGRGNFPPRFSGLQFPNYSSELNVNALELDDSALYLCASSLAGLAYEQYFGPGTRLTVT.

About this clone: The identical CDR3 is also encoded by other nucleotide sequences in the sample. The V gene is TRBV5-1, the J gene TRBJ1-1; no clear D. Trimming took off 0 bases at V and 6 bases at J, with 3 bases between the two ends. CDR1 is SGHRS and CDR2 is YFSETQ in the germline V gene. The CDR3 totals 11 residues. The CDR3 bases are TGCGCCAGCAGCTTGGGCCCTGAAGCTTTCTTT. This sequence encodes CASSLGPEAFF.

V gene TRBV19 combines with J gene TRBJ1-2; D unclear. This CDR3 comprises 12 residues. The germline V gene has CDR1 LNHDA and CDR2 SQIVND (reference sequence). V dropped 10 bases and J dropped 2 bases, with 11 bases sitting between them. The CDR3 nucleotides read TGTGCCACTGTGGACGGAAACTATGGCTACACCTTC. This gives the protein CATVDGNYGYTF. The entire variable domain, with the rest obtained from reference TRBV19 and TRBJ1-2, is as follows: DGGITQSPKYLFRKEGQNVTLSCEQNLNHDAMYWYRQDPGQGLRLIYYSQIVNDFQKGDIAEGYSVSREKKESFPLTVTSAQKNPTAFYLCATVDGNYGYTFGSGTRLTVV.

The CDR3 loop reads CASSHSGTGEAEAFF. The CDR3 DNA sequence: TGCGCCAGCAGCCATTCCGGGACAGGGGAAGCCGAAGCTTTCTTT. The rearrangement links TRBV4-1 to TRBJ1-1; 10 bases match TRBD1. J gave up 8 bases and V 3 bases, and 9 bases lay outside the gene matches. Germline CDR1 and CDR2: MGHRA and YSYEKL. This CDR3 has 15 amino acids.

The chain combines TRBV28 with TRBJ1-5; D may be TRBD1 (6 bases). Trimming took 5 bases from V and 3 from J, leaving 14 bases between them. This CDR3 spans 15 amino acids. Germline loops: CDR1 MDHEN, CDR2 SYDVKM. CDR3 in DNA: TGTGCCAGCAGTCGGGAGGACAGATACAATCAGCCCCAGCATTTT. This gives the protein CASSREDRYNQPQHF.

The chain links TRBV2 to TRBJ1-5; TRBD1 agrees at 7 bases. Germline CDR1 SNHLY, CDR2 FYNNEI. The CDR3 consists of 15 residues. The V and J ends lost 6 bases and 3 bases, in that order; junction bases with no gene match: 8. CDR3 protein: CASSLTGRDNQPQHF. In DNA, the CDR3 is TGTGCCAGCAGCCTGACAGGGAGAGACAATCAGCCCCAGCATTTT.

The V call is TRBV5-4, the J call TRBJ2-3; possibly TRBD2 for D (6 bases). Germline CDR1 is SGHNT and CDR2 is YYREEE (reference sequence). Trimming removed 5 bases from V and 6 bases from J, with 13 bases in between. This CDR3 has 13 residues. Here the CDR3 DNA reads TGTGCCAGCAGTCCCGGGGGAGAGGATACGCAGTATTTT. Amino acids: CASSPGGEDTQYF. Variable domain in full (rest from reference TRBV5-4 and TRBJ2-3): ETGVTQSPTHLIKTRGQQVTLRCSSQSGHNTVSWYQQALGQGPQFIFQYYREEENGRGNFPPRFSGLQFPNYSSELNVNALELDDSALYLCASSPGGEDTQYFGPGTRLTVL.

The gene calls are TRBV10-1 and TRBJ2-3; 8 bases agree with TRBD1. V dropped 9 bases and J dropped 0; count of bases not matched to a gene: 8. The CDR3 extends over 15 amino acids. Germline CDR1 WNHNN, CDR2 SYGVQD (reference sequence). CDR3: CASAERQGSTDTQYF. CDR3 nucleotide sequence: TGCGCCAGTGCCGAGAGACAGGGGAGCACAGATACGCAGTATTTT.

As regards this clone: Other nucleotide sequences from this sample produce the same CDR3. V gene TRBV7-2 combines with J gene TRBJ2-7; the D call may be TRBD1 or TRBD2 (5 bases each). Looked up from germline, CDR1 is SGHTA and CDR2 is FQGNSA. With 5 bases removed from V and 0 bases from J, the gap between germline ends came to 11 bases. This CDR3 region has 14 residues. This CDR3 reads CASSRDRSSYEQYF. CDR3 DNA: TGTGCCAGCAGCCGGGACCGGAGCTCCTACGAGCAGTACTTC.

This chain uses TRBV2 with TRBJ2-7; TRBD2 is a possible D gene (6 bases). The germline CDR1 and CDR2 sequences are SNHLY and FYNNEI. V lost 6 bases and J lost 0, with 15 bases in between. This CDR3 is 15 amino acids long. CDR3 amino acids: CASRPRVADSYEQYF. The CDR3 DNA follows: TGTGCCAGCAGGCCCCGGGTAGCGGACTCCTACGAGCAGTACTTC. The full variable domain, completed using reference TRBV2 and TRBJ2-7, is EPEVTQTPSHQVTQMGQEVILRCVPISNHLYFYWYRQILGQKVEFLVSFYNNEISEKSEIFDDQFSVERPDGSNFTLKIRSTKLEDSAMYFCASRPRVADSYEQYFGPGTRLTVT.

This rearrangement joins TRBV11-2 to TRBJ2-3; D is perhaps TRBD2 (6 bases). Germline V gene data show CDR1 as SGHAT and CDR2 as FQNNGV. V was shortened by 5 bases and J by 6 bases, with 15 bases between the two germline ends. The CDR3 has 14 residues. CDR3 DNA sequence: TGTGCCAGCAGCCCACAAGCGGGTTTGGATACGCAGTATTTT. Its translation: CASSPQAGLDTQYF. The full variable domain, completed using reference TRBV11-2 and TRBJ2-3, is EAGVAQSPRYKIIEKRQSVAFWCNPISGHATLYWYQQILGQGPKLLIQFQNNGVVDDSQLPKDRFSAERLKGVDSTLKIQPAKLEDSAVYLCASSPQAGLDTQYFGPGTRLTVL.

The chain couples TRBV11-2 to TRBJ1-5; D gene uncertain. This CDR3 contains 13 residues. With 0 bases removed from V and 9 bases from J, the gap between germline ends came to 9 bases. CDR1 and CDR2 from the germline V gene are SGHAT and FQNNGV. The CDR3 loop reads CASSLEPMGPQHF. The CDR3 DNA reads TGTGCCAGCAGCTTAGAGCCCATGGGGCCCCAGCATTTT.